This T cell receptor (beta chain) was sequenced for a study of CD8 T cells in Susac syndrome. The CDR3 is 17 residues long. V was shortened by 5 bases and J by 1 base, with 15 bases between the two germline ends. An input of roughly 0.5 to 1 ug of RNA was subjected to reverse transcription using random hexamers. Via MiXCR, TCRdb re-called the immunoSEQ multiplex PCR reads, giving one row per CDR3 protein. Found here are 50,000 to 55,000 distinct CDR3 sequences, around 95% of them singletons; the top ten hold approximately 0.8%. This receptor was identified in a human donor with Susac syndrome. The gene calls are TRBV12-3 or TRBV12-4 and TRBJ2-6, with a weak D call TRBD1 (6 bases). The sequencing input was CD8+ T cells from PBMCs. Here the CDR3 reads CASSPDSWGSGANVLTF. The CDR3 DNA reads TGTGCCAGCAGTCCGGACAGTTGGGGTTCTGGGGCCAACGTCCTGACTTTC.